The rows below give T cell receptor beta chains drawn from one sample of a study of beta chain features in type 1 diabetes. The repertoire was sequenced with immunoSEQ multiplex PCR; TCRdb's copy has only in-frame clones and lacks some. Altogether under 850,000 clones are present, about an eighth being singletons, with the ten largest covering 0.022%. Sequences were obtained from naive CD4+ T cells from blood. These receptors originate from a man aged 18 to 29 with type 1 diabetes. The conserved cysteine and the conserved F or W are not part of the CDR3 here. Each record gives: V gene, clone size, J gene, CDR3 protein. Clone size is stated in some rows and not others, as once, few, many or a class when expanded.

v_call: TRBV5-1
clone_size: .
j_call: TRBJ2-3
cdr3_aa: ASNPGQEYTDTQY

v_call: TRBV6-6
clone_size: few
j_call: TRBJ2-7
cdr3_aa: ASNLRGQNYEQY

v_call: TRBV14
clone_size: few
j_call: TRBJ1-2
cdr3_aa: ASSQFGQANYGYT

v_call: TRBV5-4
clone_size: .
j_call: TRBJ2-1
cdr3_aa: ASSVAGAAYAEQF

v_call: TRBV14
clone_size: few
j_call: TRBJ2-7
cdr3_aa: ASSRLGNSYEQY

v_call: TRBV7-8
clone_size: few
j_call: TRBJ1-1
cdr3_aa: ASSLDRNTEAF

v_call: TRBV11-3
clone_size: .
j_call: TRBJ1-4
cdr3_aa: ASSLSRGAGEKLF

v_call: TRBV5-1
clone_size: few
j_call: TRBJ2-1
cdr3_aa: ASSPGQGPEQF

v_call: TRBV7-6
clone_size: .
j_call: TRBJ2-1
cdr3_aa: ASSLGLALYNEQF

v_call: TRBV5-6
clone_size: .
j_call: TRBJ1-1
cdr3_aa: ASSLFQEAF

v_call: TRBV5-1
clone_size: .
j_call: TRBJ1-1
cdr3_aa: ASSLGSQNTEAF

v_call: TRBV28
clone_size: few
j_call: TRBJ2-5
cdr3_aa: ASLGQIQETQY

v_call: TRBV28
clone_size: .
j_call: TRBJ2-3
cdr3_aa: ASSSPTSGGADTQY

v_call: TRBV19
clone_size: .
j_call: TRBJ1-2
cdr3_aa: ASTTEQGTFYGYT

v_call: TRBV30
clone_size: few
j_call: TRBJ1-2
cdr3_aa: AWRRGREDGYT

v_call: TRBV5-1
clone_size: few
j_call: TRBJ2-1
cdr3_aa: ASSLARGRHEQF

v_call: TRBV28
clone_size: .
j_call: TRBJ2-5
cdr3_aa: ASSGGGEETQY

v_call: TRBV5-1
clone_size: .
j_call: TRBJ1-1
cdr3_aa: ASSSARGPSMNTEAF

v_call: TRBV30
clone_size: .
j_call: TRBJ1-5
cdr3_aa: AWGSASDQPQH

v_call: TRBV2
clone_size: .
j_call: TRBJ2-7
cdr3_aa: ASSPTGGYEQY

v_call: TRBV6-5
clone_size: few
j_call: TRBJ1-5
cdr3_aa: ASSLQGDQPQH

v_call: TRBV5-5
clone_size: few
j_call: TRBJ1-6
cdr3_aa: ASSLQGSPLH

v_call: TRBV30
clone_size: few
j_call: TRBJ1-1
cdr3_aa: AWRDGRMNTEAF

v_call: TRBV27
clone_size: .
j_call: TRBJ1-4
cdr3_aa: ATKEGAGGDTNEKLF

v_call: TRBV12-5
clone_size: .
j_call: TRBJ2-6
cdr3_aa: ASGIGEANVLT

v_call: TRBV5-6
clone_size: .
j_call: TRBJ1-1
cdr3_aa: ASSSAGGTAF

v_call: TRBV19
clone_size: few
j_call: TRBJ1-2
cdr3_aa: ASSIVLTINYGYT

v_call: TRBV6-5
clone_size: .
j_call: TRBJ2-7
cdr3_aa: ASSRLAGGEQY

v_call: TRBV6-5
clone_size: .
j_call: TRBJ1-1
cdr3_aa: ASRRDRVGTEAF

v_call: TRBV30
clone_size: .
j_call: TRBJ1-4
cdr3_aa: AWTDTGRGEKLF

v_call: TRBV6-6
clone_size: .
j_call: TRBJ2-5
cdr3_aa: ASKIRETQY

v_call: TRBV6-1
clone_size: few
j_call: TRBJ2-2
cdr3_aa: ASSDWGGSTGELF

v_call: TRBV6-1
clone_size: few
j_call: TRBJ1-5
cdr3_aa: ASGQSNQPQH

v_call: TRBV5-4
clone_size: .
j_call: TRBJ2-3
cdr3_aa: ASSLVSGGPTDTQY

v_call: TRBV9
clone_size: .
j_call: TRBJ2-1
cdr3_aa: ASSVETLAEQF

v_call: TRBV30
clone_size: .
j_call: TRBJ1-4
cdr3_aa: AWSSNSGITWKTNEKLF

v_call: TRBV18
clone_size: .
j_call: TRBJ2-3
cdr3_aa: ASSPGGAGATDTQY

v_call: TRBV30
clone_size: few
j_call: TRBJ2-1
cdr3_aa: AWTPQGHEQF

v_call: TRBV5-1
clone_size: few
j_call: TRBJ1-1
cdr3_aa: ASSLGAGGTEAF

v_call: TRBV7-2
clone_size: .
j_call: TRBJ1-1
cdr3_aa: ASSPRLSQGMNTEAF

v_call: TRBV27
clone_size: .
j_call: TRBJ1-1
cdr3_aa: ASSLQGKSLMNTEAF

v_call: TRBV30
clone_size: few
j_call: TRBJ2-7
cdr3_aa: ALGLAVLGEQY

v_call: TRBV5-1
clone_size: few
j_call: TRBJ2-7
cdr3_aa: ASSASYEQY

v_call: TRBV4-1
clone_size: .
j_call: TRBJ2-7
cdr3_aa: ASSPGHGPSYEQY